What follows describes a single TCR beta chain. This entry belongs to a study of blood T cells in healthy people across ages. V shed 4 bases and J shed 5 bases, with 12 bases lying between them. CDR1 and CDR2 (germline): SGHRS, YFSETQ. The CDR3 loop spans 13 amino acids. A second PCR of roughly 6 to 12 cycles used a sample-barcoded 5' primer and a J-beta primer mix. Tagging of each cDNA molecule was performed by a template-switch adaptor with 12 random nucleotides. TCRdb called the 5' RACE reads again in MiXCR, with one record for every CDR3 protein. The data contain more than 900,000 distinct CDR3 sequences, around 25% of them singletons. These data were also reused for a study on T cells of mothers and their children. That study reports: Overlap in related mother-child pairs always slightly exceeded unrelated pairs, never significantly.

The chain combines TRBV5-1 with TRBJ2-5; D might be TRBD1 (6 bases). Input material: blood. The clonotype comes from a girl aged 2-10 years in good health. The DNA for the CDR3 is TGCGCCAGCAGCAAACAGGGTCTGGAGACCCAGTACTTC. This encodes CASSKQGLETQYF.